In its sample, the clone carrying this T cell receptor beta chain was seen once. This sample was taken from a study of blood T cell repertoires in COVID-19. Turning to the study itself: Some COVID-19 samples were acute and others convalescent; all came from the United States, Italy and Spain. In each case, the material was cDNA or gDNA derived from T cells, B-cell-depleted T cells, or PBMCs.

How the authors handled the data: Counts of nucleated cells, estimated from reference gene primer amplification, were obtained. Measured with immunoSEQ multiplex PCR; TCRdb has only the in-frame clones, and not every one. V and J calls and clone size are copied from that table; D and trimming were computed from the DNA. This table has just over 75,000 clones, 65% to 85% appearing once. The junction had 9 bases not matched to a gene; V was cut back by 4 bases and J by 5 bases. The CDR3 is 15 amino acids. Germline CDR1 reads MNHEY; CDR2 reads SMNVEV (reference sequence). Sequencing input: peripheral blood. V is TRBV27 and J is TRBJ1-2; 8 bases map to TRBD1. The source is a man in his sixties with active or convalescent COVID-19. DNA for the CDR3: TGTGCCAGCAGTTCCCCCCGGACAGGGATTTATGGCTACACCTTC. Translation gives CASSSPRTGIYGYTF.